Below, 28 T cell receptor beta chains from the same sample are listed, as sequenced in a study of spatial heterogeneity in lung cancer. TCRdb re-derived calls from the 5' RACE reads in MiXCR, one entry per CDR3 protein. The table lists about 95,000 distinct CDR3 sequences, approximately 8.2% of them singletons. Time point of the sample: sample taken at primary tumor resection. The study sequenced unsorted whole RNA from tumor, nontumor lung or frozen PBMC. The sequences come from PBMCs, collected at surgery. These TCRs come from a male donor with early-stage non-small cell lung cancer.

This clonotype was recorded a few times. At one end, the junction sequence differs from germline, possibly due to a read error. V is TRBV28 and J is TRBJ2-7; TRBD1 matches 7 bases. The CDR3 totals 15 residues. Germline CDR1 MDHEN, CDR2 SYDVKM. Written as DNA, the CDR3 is TGTGTCAGCAGTAACGCCGGGACAGCTGGCTACGAGCAGTACTTC. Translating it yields CVSSNAGTAGYEQYF.

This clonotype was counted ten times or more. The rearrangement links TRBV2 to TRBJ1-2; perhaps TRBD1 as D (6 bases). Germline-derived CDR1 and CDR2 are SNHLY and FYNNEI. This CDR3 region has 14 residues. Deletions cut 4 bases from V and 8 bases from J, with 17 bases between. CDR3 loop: CASSGGGRMSGYTF. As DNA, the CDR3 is TGTGCCAGCAGTGGCGGGGGGCGCATGAGCGGCTACACCTTC.

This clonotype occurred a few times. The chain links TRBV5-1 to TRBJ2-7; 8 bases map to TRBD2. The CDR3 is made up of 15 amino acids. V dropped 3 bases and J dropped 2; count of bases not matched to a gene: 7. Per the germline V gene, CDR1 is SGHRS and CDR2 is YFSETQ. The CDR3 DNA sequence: TGCGCCAGCAGCTCCAGCGGGGGAGCTACCTACGAGCAGTACTTC. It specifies CASSSSGGATYEQYF.

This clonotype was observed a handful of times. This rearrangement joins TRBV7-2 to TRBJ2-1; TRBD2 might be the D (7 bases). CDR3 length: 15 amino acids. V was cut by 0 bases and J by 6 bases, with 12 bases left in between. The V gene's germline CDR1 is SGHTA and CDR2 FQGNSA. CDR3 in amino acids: CASSLAGGLSNEQFF. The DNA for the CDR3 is TGTGCCAGCAGCTTAGCGGGGGGGCTTTCCAATGAGCAGTTCTTC.

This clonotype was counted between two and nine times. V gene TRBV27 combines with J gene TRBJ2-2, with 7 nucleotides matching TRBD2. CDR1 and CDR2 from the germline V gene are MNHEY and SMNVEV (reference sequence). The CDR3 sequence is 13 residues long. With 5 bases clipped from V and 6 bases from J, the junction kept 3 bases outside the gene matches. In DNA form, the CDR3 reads TGTGCCAGCAGTCCTCTAGCGGCCGGGGAGCTGTTTTTT. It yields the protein CASSPLAAGELFF.

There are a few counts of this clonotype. For the CDR3, the DNA is TGTGCCTGGAACCCAGGTTGGGACTACGAGCAGTACTTC. Amino acids: CAWNPGWDYEQYF. This rearrangement joins TRBV30 to TRBJ2-7; D uncertain. V was pared by 4 bases and J by 3 bases, with 13 bases between. This CDR3 is built from 13 residues. Germline assignment: CDR1 GTSNPN and CDR2 SVGIG (reference sequence).

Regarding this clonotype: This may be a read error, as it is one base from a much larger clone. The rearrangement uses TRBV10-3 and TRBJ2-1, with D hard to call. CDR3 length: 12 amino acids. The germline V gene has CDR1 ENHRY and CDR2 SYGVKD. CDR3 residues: CVISRASNEQFF. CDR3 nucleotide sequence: TGTGTCATCAGTAGGGCCTCCAATGAGCAGTTCTTC.

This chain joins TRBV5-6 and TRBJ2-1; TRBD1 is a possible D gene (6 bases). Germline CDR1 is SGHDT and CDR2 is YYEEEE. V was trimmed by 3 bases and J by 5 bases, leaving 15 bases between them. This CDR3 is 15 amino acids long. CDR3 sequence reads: CASSSFDRTDNEQFF. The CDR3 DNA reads TGTGCCAGCAGCTCCTTCGACAGGACCGACAATGAGCAGTTCTTC.

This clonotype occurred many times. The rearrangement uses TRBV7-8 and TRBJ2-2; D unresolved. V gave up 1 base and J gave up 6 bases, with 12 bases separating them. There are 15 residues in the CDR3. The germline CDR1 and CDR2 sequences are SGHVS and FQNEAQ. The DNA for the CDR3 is TGTGCCAGCAGCTTAGTAGACGCCCGGGCCGGGGAGCTGTTTTTT. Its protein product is CASSLVDARAGELFF.

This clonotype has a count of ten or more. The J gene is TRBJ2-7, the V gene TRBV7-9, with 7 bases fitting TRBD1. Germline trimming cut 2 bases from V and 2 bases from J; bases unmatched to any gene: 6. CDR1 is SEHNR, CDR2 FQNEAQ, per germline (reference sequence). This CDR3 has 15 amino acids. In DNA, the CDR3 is TGTGCCAGCAGCTTATCTGGGACAGTAACCTACGAGCAGTACTTC. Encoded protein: CASSLSGTVTYEQYF.

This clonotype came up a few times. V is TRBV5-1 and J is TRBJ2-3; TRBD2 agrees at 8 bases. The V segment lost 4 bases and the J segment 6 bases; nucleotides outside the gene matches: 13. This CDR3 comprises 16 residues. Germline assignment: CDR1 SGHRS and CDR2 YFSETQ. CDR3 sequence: CASSPAVAGRGDTQYF. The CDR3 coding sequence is TGCGCCAGCAGCCCCGCGGTAGCGGGGAGAGGGGATACGCAGTATTTT.

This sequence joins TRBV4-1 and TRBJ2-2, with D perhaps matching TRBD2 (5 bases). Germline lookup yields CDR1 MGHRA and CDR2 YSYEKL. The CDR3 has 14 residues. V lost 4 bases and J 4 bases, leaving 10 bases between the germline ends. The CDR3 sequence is CASSPRESTGELFF. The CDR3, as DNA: TGCGCCAGCAGCCCTAGGGAGAGCACCGGGGAGCTGTTTTTT.

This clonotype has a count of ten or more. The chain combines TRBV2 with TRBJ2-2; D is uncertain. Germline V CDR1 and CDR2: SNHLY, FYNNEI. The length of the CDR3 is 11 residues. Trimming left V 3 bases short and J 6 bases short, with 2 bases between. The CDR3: CASSEPGELFF. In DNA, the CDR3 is TGTGCCAGCAGTGAGCCCGGGGAGCTGTTTTTT.

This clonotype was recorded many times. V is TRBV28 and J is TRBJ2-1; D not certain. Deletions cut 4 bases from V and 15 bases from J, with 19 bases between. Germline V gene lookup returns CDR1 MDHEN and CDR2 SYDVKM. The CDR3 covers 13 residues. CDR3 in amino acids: CASSSPTVQIPFF. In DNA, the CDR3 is TGTGCCAGCAGTTCTCCTACCGTCCAAATCCCGTTCTTC.

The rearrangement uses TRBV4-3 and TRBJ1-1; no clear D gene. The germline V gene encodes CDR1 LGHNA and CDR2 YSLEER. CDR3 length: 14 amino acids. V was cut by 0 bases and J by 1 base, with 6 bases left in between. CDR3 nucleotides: TGCGCCAGCAGCCAAGATCACAGGAACACTGAAGCTTTCTTT. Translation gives CASSQDHRNTEAFF.

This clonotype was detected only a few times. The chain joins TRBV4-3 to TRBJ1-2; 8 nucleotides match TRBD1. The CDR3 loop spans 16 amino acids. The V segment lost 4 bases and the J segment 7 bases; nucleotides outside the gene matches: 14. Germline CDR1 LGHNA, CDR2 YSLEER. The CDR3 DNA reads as TGCGCCAGCAGCCCCGGGACAGGAAATTCCGGAGGTGGCTACACCTTC. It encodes CASSPGTGNSGGGYTF.

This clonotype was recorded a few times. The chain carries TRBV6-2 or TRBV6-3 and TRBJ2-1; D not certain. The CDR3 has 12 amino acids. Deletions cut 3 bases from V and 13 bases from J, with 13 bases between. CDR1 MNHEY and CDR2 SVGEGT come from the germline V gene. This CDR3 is CASSYGRVAQFF. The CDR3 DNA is TGTGCCAGCAGTTATGGCCGGGTAGCCCAGTTCTTC.

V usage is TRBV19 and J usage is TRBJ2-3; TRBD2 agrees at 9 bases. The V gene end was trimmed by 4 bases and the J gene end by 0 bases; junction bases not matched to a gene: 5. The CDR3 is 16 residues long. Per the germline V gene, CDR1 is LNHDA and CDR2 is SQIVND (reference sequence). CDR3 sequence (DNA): TGTGCCAGTAGTACCATTAGCGGGGGAAGCACAGATACGCAGTATTTT. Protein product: CASSTISGGSTDTQYF.

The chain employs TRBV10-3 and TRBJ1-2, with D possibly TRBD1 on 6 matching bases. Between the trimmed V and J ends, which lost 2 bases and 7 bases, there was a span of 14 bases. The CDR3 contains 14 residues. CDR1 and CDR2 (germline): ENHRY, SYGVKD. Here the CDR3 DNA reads TGTGCCATCAGTGAGATTTCAGGGGCTTCTGGCTACACCTTC. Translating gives CAISEISGASGYTF.

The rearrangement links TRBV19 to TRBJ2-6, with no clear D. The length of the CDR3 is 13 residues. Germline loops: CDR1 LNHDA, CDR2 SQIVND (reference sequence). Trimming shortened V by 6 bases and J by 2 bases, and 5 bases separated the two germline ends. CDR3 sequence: CASRETGANVLTF. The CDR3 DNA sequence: TGTGCCAGTAGGGAGACTGGGGCCAACGTCCTGACTTTC. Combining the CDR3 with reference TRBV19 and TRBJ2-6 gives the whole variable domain DGGITQSPKYLFRKEGQNVTLSCEQNLNHDAMYWYRQDPGQGLRLIYYSQIVNDFQKGDIAEGYSVSREKKESFPLTVTSAQKNPTAFYLCASRETGANVLTFGAGSRLTVL.

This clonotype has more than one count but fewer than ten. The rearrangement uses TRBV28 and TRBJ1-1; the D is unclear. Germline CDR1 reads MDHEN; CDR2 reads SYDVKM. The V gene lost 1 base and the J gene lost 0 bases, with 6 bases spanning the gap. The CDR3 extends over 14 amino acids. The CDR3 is CASSLSVMNTEAFF. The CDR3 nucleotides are TGTGCCAGCAGTTTATCGGTGATGAACACTGAAGCTTTCTTT.

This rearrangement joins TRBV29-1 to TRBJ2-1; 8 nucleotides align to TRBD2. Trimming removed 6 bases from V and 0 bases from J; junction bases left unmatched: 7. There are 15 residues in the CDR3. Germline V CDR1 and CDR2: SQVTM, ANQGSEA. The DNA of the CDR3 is TGCAGCGTGGGGGCCGGACTAGCCTCCTACAATGAGCAGTTCTTC. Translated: CSVGAGLASYNEQFF.

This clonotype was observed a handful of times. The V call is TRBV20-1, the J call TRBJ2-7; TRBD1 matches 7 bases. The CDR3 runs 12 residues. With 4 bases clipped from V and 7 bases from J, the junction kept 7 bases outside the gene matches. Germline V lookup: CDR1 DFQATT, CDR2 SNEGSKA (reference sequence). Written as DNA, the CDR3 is TGCAGTGCTAACCCAGGACAGGCGGAGCAGTACTTC. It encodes CSANPGQAEQYF.

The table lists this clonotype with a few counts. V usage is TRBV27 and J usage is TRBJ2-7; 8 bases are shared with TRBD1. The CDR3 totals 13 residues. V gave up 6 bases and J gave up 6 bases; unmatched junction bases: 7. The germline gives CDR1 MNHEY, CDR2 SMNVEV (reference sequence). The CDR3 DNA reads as TGTGCCAGCAGCACCAGGGGGCGGGTCGAGCAGTACTTC. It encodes CASSTRGRVEQYF.

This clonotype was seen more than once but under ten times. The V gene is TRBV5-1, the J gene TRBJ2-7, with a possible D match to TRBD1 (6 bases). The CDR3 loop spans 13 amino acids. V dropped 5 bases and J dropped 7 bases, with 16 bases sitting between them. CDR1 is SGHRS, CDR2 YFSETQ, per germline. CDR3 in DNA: TGCGCCAGCAGAGCTGACAGGCCTGGGGAGCAGTACTTC. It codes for CASRADRPGEQYF.

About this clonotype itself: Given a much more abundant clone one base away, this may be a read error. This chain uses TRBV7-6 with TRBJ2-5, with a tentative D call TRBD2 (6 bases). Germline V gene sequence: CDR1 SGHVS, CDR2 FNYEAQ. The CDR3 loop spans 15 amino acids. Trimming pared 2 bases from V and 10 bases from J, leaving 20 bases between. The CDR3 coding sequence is TGTGCCAGCAGCTTAAGCAGGGCGGGGAGTCGTTACCAGTACTTC. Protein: CASSLSRAGSRYQYF.

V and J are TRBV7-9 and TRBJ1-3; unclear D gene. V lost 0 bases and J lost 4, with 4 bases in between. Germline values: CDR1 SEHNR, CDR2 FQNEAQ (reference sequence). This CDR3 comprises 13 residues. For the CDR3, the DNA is TGTGCCAGCAGCTTAGCGCGAGGAAACACCATATATTTT. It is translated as CASSLARGNTIYF.

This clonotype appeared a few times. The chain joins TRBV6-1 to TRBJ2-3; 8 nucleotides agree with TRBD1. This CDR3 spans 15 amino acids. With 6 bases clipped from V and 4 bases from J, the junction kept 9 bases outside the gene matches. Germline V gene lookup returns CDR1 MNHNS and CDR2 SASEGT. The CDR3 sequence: CASRDRAPAADTQYF. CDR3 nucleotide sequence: TGTGCCAGCAGGGACAGGGCCCCAGCGGCAGATACGCAGTATTTT.